The TCR beta chain described here comes from a study of blood T cell repertoires in COVID-19. Study-level information: Researchers got acute and convalescent COVID-19 samples from the United States, Italy and Spain. The cDNA or gDNA used as material had been derived from T cells, B-cell-depleted T cells, or PBMCs.

In the source study's methods: The authors estimated nucleated cell counts from reference gene primer amplification. Profiled with immunoSEQ multiplex PCR; TCRdb holds only in-frame clones, not every one. The V and J calls and clone size were taken over from that table, and D and trimming were inferred from the DNA. The sample holds about 29,000 clones, 89% seen once. V lost 3 bases and J 4 bases, leaving 6 bases between the germline ends. The CDR3 is 12 residues long. The chain uses TRBV12-3 or TRBV12-4 and TRBJ1-2; D uncertain. Sequencing was done on a sample of peripheral blood. The origin of this receptor is a human donor in a cohort sampled during active COVID-19. The CDR3 DNA sequence: TGTGCCAGCAGTTTCGCGGGCTATGGCTACACCTTC. It specifies CASSFAGYGYTF.